This entry lists 27 T cell receptor beta chains sequenced from one sample in a study of CD8 T cells in ankylosing spondylitis. The study, taken as a whole, reports: The study identified a TCR beta motif of several highly homologous variants that appeared characteristic of ankylosing spondylitis blood.

These receptors have no identified antigens. One entry per CDR3 protein, called by TCRdb with MiXCR from the 5' RACE reads. The table shows 100,000 to 150,000 distinct CDR3 sequences, with about a sixth occurring only once. Sequenced input: blood, either unsorted or a sorted T cell fraction (not recorded which). The receptors were gathered from a male donor with ankylosing spondylitis.

This clonotype was picked up a small number of times. The chain employs TRBV6-5 and TRBJ2-2; possibly TRBD2 for D (7 bases). Trimming removed 4 bases at V and 13 bases at J, with 19 bases between. CDR3 length: 14 amino acids. In germline, CDR1 is MNHEY, CDR2 SVGAGI. Here the CDR3 reads CASSSGLGGGGLFF. CDR3 in DNA: TGTGCCAGCAGTTCCGGACTAGGAGGGGGTGGGCTGTTTTTT.

The chain joins TRBV4-1 to TRBJ2-1, with D possibly being TRBD1 or TRBD2 (5 bases each). Trimming pared 3 bases from V and 6 bases from J, leaving 15 bases between. CDR3 length: 15 residues. Germline lookup yields CDR1 MGHRA and CDR2 YSYEKL. The CDR3 sequence is CASSQRDPGGNEQFF. The CDR3 region has the DNA TGCGCCAGCAGCCAGAGGGACCCCGGCGGCAATGAGCAGTTCTTC.

This chain joins TRBV12-3 or TRBV12-4 and TRBJ2-7, with 7 bases matching TRBD2. After removal of 5 bases from V and 2 bases from J, the junction contained 3 bases not matched to a gene. There are 13 residues in the CDR3. The CDR3 region is CASSETSPYEQYF. CDR3 DNA sequence: TGTGCCAGCAGTGAGACTAGCCCCTACGAGCAGTACTTC.

Many counts were recorded for this clonotype. J is TRBJ2-7 and V is TRBV27; the D is unclear. The V end was cut by 2 bases, the J end by 4 bases, with 6 bases between. The CDR3 spans 12 residues. Germline CDR1 is MNHEY and CDR2 is SMNVEV (reference sequence). The CDR3, as DNA: TGTGCCAGCAGTTTACCGGGTTACGAGCAGTACTTC. It encodes CASSLPGYEQYF.

This sequence joins TRBV29-1 and TRBJ1-2; D not resolved. The CDR3 extends over 15 amino acids. Trimming took off 8 bases at V and 2 bases at J, with 21 bases between the two ends. Germline V gene lookup returns CDR1 SQVTM and CDR2 ANQGSEA. The CDR3 DNA sequence: TGCAGCACCTGGCCTACAGCCGGTACCAACTATGGCTACACCTTC. This gives the protein CSTWPTAGTNYGYTF.

This rearrangement joins TRBV9 to TRBJ2-7, with D perhaps matching TRBD1 (7 bases). The CDR3 length is 15 residues. CDR1 is SGDLS, CDR2 YYNGEE, per germline. With 4 bases removed from V and 0 bases from J, the gap between germline ends came to 14 bases. The CDR3 region is CASSPGRDSSYEQYF. The DNA of the CDR3 is TGTGCCAGCAGCCCAGGGCGGGACAGCTCCTACGAGCAGTACTTC.

The genes are TRBV11-1 and TRBJ2-1, with D possibly matching TRBD1 (5 bases). This CDR3 is built from 18 residues. V was shortened by 2 bases and J by 4 bases, with 21 bases between the two germline ends. Per the germline V gene, CDR1 is SGHAT and CDR2 is FQDESV (reference sequence). The CDR3 coding sequence is TGTGCCAGCAGCTTACCTCGACAGCCACCCGGACCTTACAATGAGCAGTTCTTC. This codes for CASSLPRQPPGPYNEQFF.

The rearrangement links TRBV24-1 to TRBJ2-2; weak D call: TRBD2 (5 bases). The CDR3 loop spans 17 amino acids. Germline V gives CDR1 KGHDR, CDR2 SFDVKD. With 1 base removed from V and 6 bases from J, the gap between germline ends came to 17 bases. This CDR3 is CATSDFRGPVMSGELFF. The DNA of the CDR3 is TGTGCCACCAGTGATTTTCGAGGGCCCGTAATGTCCGGGGAGCTGTTTTTT.

This clonotype was counted between two and nine times. V is TRBV27 and J is TRBJ1-2; the match to TRBD1 covers 9 bases. V was clipped by 4 bases and J by 6 bases; unmatched bases: 6. Germline CDR1 and CDR2: MNHEY and SMNVEV (reference sequence). This CDR3 contains 14 residues. CDR3 sequence: CASSSPRDRDGYTF. The CDR3 coding sequence is TGTGCCAGCAGTTCCCCTCGGGACAGGGATGGCTACACCTTC.

CDR3: CASSQIAGGPGTDTQYF. Written as DNA, the CDR3 is TGTGCCAGCAGCCAGATAGCGGGAGGGCCTGGCACAGATACGCAGTATTTT. The chain employs TRBV3-1 and TRBJ2-3; 11 bases line up with TRBD2. Germline CDR1 LGHDT, CDR2 YNNKEL (reference sequence). The CDR3 has 17 residues. The J segment lost 1 base and the V segment lost 3 bases, leaving 6 bases of the junction unmatched.

V gene TRBV7-9 combines with J gene TRBJ2-1; 8 bases line up with TRBD2. The CDR3 contains 15 residues. From germline, CDR1 is SEHNR and CDR2 FQNEAQ (reference sequence). Trimming cost V 2 bases and J 6 bases; bases outside gene matches: 6. The CDR3 protein is CASSLISGALNEQFF. As DNA, the CDR3 is TGTGCCAGCAGCTTAATTAGCGGGGCCCTCAATGAGCAGTTCTTC.

The rearrangement links TRBV2 to TRBJ2-1; 7 bases align to TRBD2. The CDR3 covers 13 residues. V was pared by 8 bases and J by 0 bases, with 1 base of the junction left unmatched. Germline V gene sequence: CDR1 SNHLY, CDR2 FYNNEI. CDR3 sequence reads: CASRDYSYNEQFF. DNA of the CDR3: TGTGCCAGCCGGGACTACTCCTACAATGAGCAGTTCTTC.

V usage is TRBV11-1 and J usage is TRBJ2-1; 12 bases match TRBD2. The V and J ends lost 5 bases and 2 bases, in that order; junction bases with no gene match: 10. The CDR3 has 18 residues. Germline loops: CDR1 SGHAT, CDR2 FQDESV (reference sequence). The CDR3 protein is CASSTDTWTSGTYNEQFF. CDR3 nucleotides: TGTGCCAGCAGCACCGATACCTGGACTAGCGGGACCTACAATGAGCAGTTCTTC.

This chain uses TRBV4-1 with TRBJ2-7, with 12 bases matching TRBD2. This CDR3 spans 15 amino acids. Looked up from germline, CDR1 is MGHRA and CDR2 is YSYEKL. The V gene end was trimmed by 4 bases and the J gene end by 0 bases; junction bases not matched to a gene: 1. The CDR3 DNA follows: TGCGCCAGCAGCCCGACTAGCGGGGGCTCCTACGAGCAGTACTTC. This translates into CASSPTSGGSYEQYF.

The genes are TRBV27 and TRBJ2-1, with TRBD1 matching over 9 bases. CDR3 length: 14 amino acids. Trimming removed 7 bases from V and 4 bases from J; junction bases left unmatched: 5. Germline V CDR1 and CDR2: MNHEY, SMNVEV (reference sequence). The CDR3 DNA is TGTGCCAGCATGTCGGGACAGGGTTACAATGAGCAGTTCTTC. Its translation: CASMSGQGYNEQFF.

The sample holds a few counts of this clonotype. V and J are TRBV27 and TRBJ2-7; TRBD1 matches at 7 bases. Per the germline V gene, CDR1 is MNHEY and CDR2 is SMNVEV (reference sequence). The CDR3 sequence is 14 residues long. With V trimmed by 6 bases and J by 0 bases, 5 bases remained unmatched. DNA for the CDR3: TGTGCCAGCAGGGTGGGGACAGCCTCCTACGAGCAGTACTTC. Translated, it gives CASRVGTASYEQYF.

The chain recombines TRBV11-1 with TRBJ2-1; 11 bases match TRBD1. V was pared by 5 bases and J by 9 bases, with 18 bases of the junction left unmatched. The CDR3 spans 18 residues. The germline gives CDR1 SGHAT, CDR2 FQDESV (reference sequence). CDR3 DNA sequence: TGTGCCAGCAGCCATACTCACTCTCCGGGACAGGGGGTCGGTGAGCAGTTCTTC. Protein product: CASSHTHSPGQGVGEQFF.

This clonotype was seen a few times. This rearrangement joins TRBV29-1 to TRBJ1-4; D is unclear. The CDR3 runs to 14 residues. V gave up 7 bases and J gave up 8 bases, with 20 bases separating them. CDR1 and CDR2 from the germline V gene are SQVTM and ANQGSEA. CDR3 sequence reads: CSAGGDSGSEKLFF. The CDR3 nucleotides are TGCAGCGCAGGAGGAGACTCGGGATCGGAAAAACTGTTTTTT. Full variable domain (outside the CDR3, taken from reference TRBV29-1 and TRBJ1-4): SAVISQKPSRDICQRGTSLTIQCQVDSQVTMMFWYRQQPGQSLTLIATANQGSEATYESGFVIDKFPISRPNLTFSTLTVSNMSPEDSSIYLCSAGGDSGSEKLFFGSGTQLSVL.

This clonotype was seen a handful of times. The genes are TRBV4-1 and TRBJ2-1, with TRBD2 identical over 7 bases. There are 16 residues in the CDR3. Germline-derived CDR1 and CDR2 are MGHRA and YSYEKL. Trimming took 4 bases from V and 1 from J; bases not matched to a gene: 7. The CDR3 coding sequence is TGCGCCAGCAGCCGGGGGGGGACGGGATCCTACAATGAGCAGTTCTTC. Encoded protein: CASSRGGTGSYNEQFF.

The rearrangement uses TRBV5-5 and TRBJ2-7, with D tentatively TRBD2 (5 bases). The CDR3 loop spans 14 amino acids. CDR1 SGHKS and CDR2 YYEKEE come from the germline V gene (reference sequence). V was shortened by 3 bases and J by 3 bases, with 13 bases between the two germline ends. The CDR3 protein is CASSSLDGNYEQYF. CDR3 sequence (DNA): TGTGCCAGCAGCTCATTAGACGGGAACTACGAGCAGTACTTC.

This clonotype was counted only a few times. The rearrangement links TRBV24-1 to TRBJ1-5; 7 nucleotides match TRBD1. Looked up from germline, CDR1 is KGHDR and CDR2 is SFDVKD. With V trimmed by 4 bases and J by 4 bases, 3 bases remained unmatched. The CDR3 extends over 14 amino acids. CDR3 region: CATSDRGQNQPQHF. Here the CDR3 DNA reads TGTGCCACCAGTGACAGGGGACAGAATCAGCCCCAGCATTTT.

This chain links TRBV12-3 or TRBV12-4 with TRBJ2-1; D may match TRBD1 or TRBD2 (5 bases each). V was shortened by 3 bases and J by 9 bases, with 12 bases between the two germline ends. The CDR3 contains 13 residues. CDR3 bases: TGTGCCAGCAGTTTTCCGGGGCAGGTTGAGCAGTTCTTC. It yields the protein CASSFPGQVEQFF.

The gene calls are TRBV5-6 and TRBJ2-1; possible D gene TRBD2, 5 bases. Deletions cut 4 bases from V and 0 bases from J, with 14 bases between. The CDR3 is 16 residues long. The germline CDR1 and CDR2 sequences are SGHDT and YYEEEE. CDR3 nucleotides: TGTGCCAGCAGCGAAGCGGAATCAAGCTCCTACAATGAGCAGTTCTTC. It codes for CASSEAESSSYNEQFF. Complete variable domain (other parts from reference TRBV5-6 and TRBJ2-1): DAGVTQSPTHLIKTRGQQVTLRCSPKSGHDTVSWYQQALGQGPQFIFQYYEEEERQRGNFPDRFSGHQFPNYSSELNVNALLLGDSALYLCASSEAESSSYNEQFFGPGTRLTVL.

J is TRBJ2-3 and V is TRBV7-8; D not resolved. With 2 bases removed from V and 0 bases from J, the gap between germline ends came to 9 bases. Germline V gene data show CDR1 as SGHVS and CDR2 as FQNEAQ. The CDR3 has 15 residues. This CDR3 is CASSLFRTSTDTQYF. The CDR3, as DNA: TGTGCCAGCAGCTTATTTCGGACCAGCACAGATACGCAGTATTTT.

J is TRBJ2-7 and V is TRBV20-1; 10 bases are a match to TRBD2. The V and J ends lost 1 base and 3 bases, in that order; junction bases with no gene match: 9. The CDR3 totals 16 residues. Germline CDR1 and CDR2: DFQATT and SNEGSKA (reference sequence). This CDR3 reads CSARVQLLAGSYEQYF. The CDR3, as DNA: TGCAGTGCTAGAGTCCAACTACTAGCGGGAAGCTACGAGCAGTACTTC.

The rearrangement joins TRBV20-1 to TRBJ1-4; D remains unclear. Trimming cost V 7 bases and J 7 bases, with 19 bases left between them. Per the germline V gene, CDR1 is DFQATT and CDR2 is SNEGSKA (reference sequence). This CDR3 is 14 amino acids long. The CDR3 protein is CSGRYDSSGEKLFF. CDR3 sequence (DNA): TGCAGTGGACGGTACGATAGTAGTGGTGAAAAACTGTTTTTT.

V gene TRBV23-1 combines with J gene TRBJ2-1; D possibly corresponds to TRBD1 (5 bases). TRBV23-1 is identified as an open reading frame with a role that is uncertain. Trimming cost V 8 bases and J 5 bases, with 16 bases left between them. The CDR3 loop spans 14 amino acids. The CDR3 loop reads CASLIQGLDNEQFF. The CDR3, as DNA: TGCGCCAGCCTGATTCAGGGTTTGGACAATGAGCAGTTCTTC.